The T cell receptor (beta chain) under discussion was sequenced for a study of cytomegalovirus exposure and HLA in healthy donors. Study-wide points: In presence/absence analyses, roughly uniform sequencing depth across donors was assumed.

Use of 60 Vbeta and 13 Jbeta primers characterized the PCR. Sequencing used immunoSEQ multiplex PCR; TCRdb keeps in-frame clones, though not all of them. The sample holds roughly 190,000 clones, about 81% seen once. Concerning this clone: Its antigen is still unknown. Mismatch with germline at one junction end may stem from a read error.

The germline gives CDR1 SEHNR, CDR2 FQNEAQ (reference sequence). The CDR3 has 16 amino acids. The sequenced material came from PBMCs. The V gene is TRBV7-9, the J gene TRBJ1-2, with D possibly TRBD1 on 5 matching bases. The TCR originated in a man aged 18 to 30 in good health and CMV-seronegative. This CDR3 is CSSSADTTQLNYGYTF. The DNA for the CDR3 is TGTTCCAGCAGCGCGGACACTACTCAATTAAACTATGGCTACACCTTC. The variable domain in full, with the rest retrieved from reference TRBV7-9 and TRBJ1-2, is DTGVSQNPRHKITKRGQNVTFRCDPISEHNRLYWYRQTLGQGPEFLTYFQNEAQLEKSRLLSDRFSAERPKGSFSTLEIQRTEQGDSAMYLCSSSADTTQLNYGYTFGSGTRLTVV.